A single sample gave rise to the 27 T cell receptor beta chains below, sequenced in a study of T cells after yellow fever vaccination. TCRdb used MiXCR to reprocess the 5' RACE reads, holding one entry per CDR3 protein. This table has fewer than 100,000 distinct CDR3 sequences, about 6% appearing once. Sequences were derived from CD8+ T cells sorted from PBMCs, sampled 10 days after the yellow fever booster vaccination. These receptors all stem from a young man who received the YFV17D yellow fever vaccine.

This clonotype was seen many times. This sequence joins TRBV10-3 and TRBJ2-5; D remains ambiguous. CDR3 length: 13 amino acids. Germline values: CDR1 ENHRY, CDR2 SYGVKD. Trimming pared 5 bases from V and 1 base from J, leaving 8 bases between. CDR3 in amino acids: CAISLTSQETQYF. The CDR3 nucleotides are TGTGCCATCAGTTTAACAAGCCAAGAGACCCAGTACTTC.

This clonotype was recorded a few times. The V call is TRBV7-9, the J call TRBJ2-7; weak D call: TRBD2 (7 bases). Germline V gene sequence: CDR1 SEHNR, CDR2 FQNEAQ (reference sequence). The CDR3 runs 13 residues. V lost 4 bases and J lost 7, with 14 bases in between. The CDR3 DNA reads as TGTGCCAGCAGCTGGGGGGGGGCTGAGGAGCAGTACTTC. Translating it yields CASSWGGAEEQYF.

The chain employs TRBV5-6 and TRBJ2-5; 10 bases map to TRBD2. V dropped 3 bases and J dropped 7; count of bases not matched to a gene: 12. From germline, CDR1 is SGHDT and CDR2 YYEEEE. The CDR3 contains 16 residues. The CDR3 is CASSWMTSGSAATQYF. In nucleotides, the CDR3 is TGTGCCAGCAGCTGGATGACTAGCGGGTCTGCAGCGACCCAGTACTTC.

The chain is built from TRBV27 and TRBJ2-1; D tentatively fits TRBD1 or TRBD2 (6 bases each). Germline values: CDR1 MNHEY, CDR2 SMNVEV (reference sequence). With 8 bases removed from V and 4 bases from J, the gap between germline ends came to 21 bases. The CDR3 loop spans 16 amino acids. The CDR3: CASQLAGGHAYNEQFF. The CDR3 DNA reads as TGTGCCAGCCAACTCGCCGGGGGACACGCTTACAATGAGCAGTTCTTC.

The V call is TRBV6-6, the J call TRBJ2-2, with 10 bases fitting TRBD2. The CDR3 totals 18 residues. V shed 7 bases, J shed 0 bases, and the junction held 11 bases outside the gene matches. Germline CDR1 reads MNHNY; CDR2 reads SVGAGI (reference sequence). Here the CDR3 DNA reads TGTGCCAGCATCTCACGGTATAGCGGGGGGACGAACACCGGGGAGCTGTTTTTT. Translated: CASISRYSGGTNTGELFF.

This clonotype came up a few times. The V gene is TRBV4-2, the J gene TRBJ2-7, with D unclear. The germline V gene has CDR1 LGHNA and CDR2 YNFKEQ. The CDR3 loop spans 14 amino acids. V was clipped by 1 base and J by 5 bases, with 12 bases between them. The CDR3 DNA follows: TGTGCCAGCAGCCAAGTTCCGGTTACCCACGAGCAGTACGTC. Translation gives CASSQVPVTHEQYV.

This clonotype was found a few times. The V and J genes are TRBV12-3 or TRBV12-4 and TRBJ1-5; the D is unclear. This CDR3 has 11 residues. Between the trimmed V and J ends, which lost 4 bases and 9 bases, there was a span of 7 bases. The CDR3 spells CASSSGRPQHF. DNA for the CDR3: TGTGCCAGCAGTTCAGGTCGGCCCCAGCATTTT.

V is TRBV28 and J is TRBJ1-5, with a weak D call TRBD1 (5 bases). Per germline, CDR1 MDHEN and CDR2 SYDVKM. V was trimmed by 8 bases and J by 0 bases, leaving 11 bases between them. This CDR3 is built from 14 residues. The CDR3 DNA reads as TGTGCCAGCGTTAAAGGGGATAGCAATCAGCCCCAGCATTTT. It specifies CASVKGDSNQPQHF.

The chain employs TRBV5-6 and TRBJ2-3; D possibly uses TRBD1 or TRBD2 (6 bases each). The length of the CDR3 is 14 residues. Trimming stripped 0 bases from V and 4 bases from J, with 9 bases between. Germline loops: CDR1 SGHDT, CDR2 YYEEEE. This chain's CDR3 is CASSLAGAADTQYF. DNA for the CDR3: TGTGCCAGCAGCTTGGCGGGGGCCGCAGATACGCAGTATTTT.

The table lists this clonotype with a few counts. The chain uses TRBV4-1 and TRBJ1-5, with TRBD1 as a possible D gene (5 bases). Germline V lookup: CDR1 MGHRA, CDR2 YSYEKL. The CDR3 totals 15 residues. The V end lost 4 bases, the J end lost 0 bases, and 10 bases lay between the germline ends. The CDR3 DNA is TGCGCCAGCAGCCTTAGAGGGGTTAGCAATCAGCCCCAGCATTTT. This gives the protein CASSLRGVSNQPQHF.

Only a few counts were recorded for this clonotype. One end of the junction does not line up with germline, which may come from a read error. The chain recombines TRBV4-1 with TRBJ2-5; 9 bases are a match to TRBD2. Germline V gene data show CDR1 as MGHRA and CDR2 as YSYEKL. This CDR3 has 11 residues. The DNA of the CDR3 is TGCGCCAGCAGCCACGGACTAGCGTTGGACTTC. Translating it yields CASSHGLALDF.

This chain uses TRBV6-2 or TRBV6-3 with TRBJ2-7; 11 bases are shared with TRBD2. The germline gives CDR1 MNHEY, CDR2 SVGEGT. The CDR3 totals 15 residues. The V and J ends lost 2 bases and 4 bases, in that order; junction bases with no gene match: 4. The CDR3 coding sequence is TGTGCCAGCAGTTACGGGACTAGCGGAAGGTACGAGCAGTACTTC. Protein sequence: CASSYGTSGRYEQYF.

The chain links TRBV4-3 to TRBJ1-1; D might be TRBD1 (5 bases). Germline V gene data show CDR1 as LGHNA and CDR2 as YSLEER. V was trimmed by 0 bases and J by 2 bases, leaving 19 bases between them. The length of the CDR3 is 18 residues. DNA of the CDR3: TGCGCCAGCAGCCAAGACATGGGTCAGTTGGGGGGTAACACTGAAGCTTTCTTT. It is translated as CASSQDMGQLGGNTEAFF.

This clonotype was seen more than once but under ten times. V is TRBV3-1 and J is TRBJ2-5; the D gene is possibly TRBD1 (6 bases). This CDR3 has 16 residues. The germline CDR1 and CDR2 sequences are LGHDT and YNNKEL (reference sequence). Trimming cost V 1 base and J 2 bases, with 14 bases left between them. The CDR3 reads CASSQGRIGGQETQYF. In DNA form, the CDR3 reads TGTGCCAGCAGCCAAGGAAGAATAGGGGGACAAGAGACCCAGTACTTC.

The CDR3 coding sequence is TGCAGCGTTGGACCGGGACTAGCGGGTGATTACAATGAGCAGTTCTTC. Translating gives CSVGPGLAGDYNEQFF. V gene TRBV29-1 combines with J gene TRBJ2-1; 12 bases are a match to TRBD2. CDR3 length equals 16 residues. The V and J ends lost 4 bases and 4 bases, in that order; junction bases with no gene match: 8. CDR1 and CDR2 from the germline V gene are SQVTM and ANQGSEA.

The rearrangement uses TRBV5-8 and TRBJ1-6; no clear D. This CDR3 comprises 14 residues. V was trimmed by 3 bases and J by 11 bases, leaving 15 bases between them. CDR1 and CDR2 (germline): SGHTS, YDEGEE. CDR3: CASSYKRGKAPLHF. CDR3 nucleotides: TGTGCCAGCAGCTATAAACGGGGAAAGGCACCCCTCCACTTT.

This chain joins TRBV29-1 and TRBJ2-3; D remains unclear. The CDR3 covers 14 residues. Germline loops: CDR1 SQVTM, CDR2 ANQGSEA. V lost 0 bases, J lost 8 bases, and 15 bases lay in between. This chain's CDR3 is CSVEDLIEGGTQYF. The CDR3 DNA reads TGCAGCGTTGAAGATTTGATCGAAGGCGGTACGCAGTATTTT.

This clonotype was detected only a few times. The gene calls are TRBV7-3 and TRBJ2-5; D is perhaps TRBD2 (5 bases). The CDR3 contains 14 residues. Deletions cut 3 bases from V and 2 bases from J, with 10 bases between. Germline-derived CDR1 and CDR2 are SGHTA and FQGTGA. CDR3 residues: CASSFTGEQETQYF. CDR3 coding DNA: TGTGCCAGCAGCTTCACCGGGGAACAAGAGACCCAGTACTTC. Complete variable domain (other parts from reference TRBV7-3 and TRBJ2-5): GAGVSQTPSNKVTEKGKYVELRCDPISGHTALYWYRQSLGQGPEFLIYFQGTGAADDSGLPNDRFFAVRPEGSVSTLKIQRTERGDSAVYLCASSFTGEQETQYFGPGTRLLVL.

V gene TRBV3-1 combines with J gene TRBJ1-3, with unresolved D. The length of the CDR3 is 18 residues. Between the trimmed V and J ends, which lost 1 base and 0 bases, there was a span of 16 bases. The germline V gene encodes CDR1 LGHDT and CDR2 YNNKEL (reference sequence). CDR3 amino acids: CASSQAPPRESSGNTIYF. The CDR3, as DNA: TGTGCCAGCAGCCAAGCCCCACCTAGGGAAAGCTCTGGAAACACCATATATTTT.

The genes are TRBV20-1 and TRBJ2-7; D not resolved. The CDR3 runs 13 residues. The V and J ends lost 3 bases and 3 bases respectively, with 12 bases between them. CDR1 DFQATT and CDR2 SNEGSKA come from the germline V gene (reference sequence). This chain's CDR3 is CSASKTVHYEQYF. In DNA, the CDR3 is TGCAGTGCTAGTAAAACTGTCCACTACGAGCAGTACTTC.

This clonotype was seen a few times. The chain uses TRBV4-1 and TRBJ1-3, with 7 positions matching TRBD1. CDR3 length equals 16 residues. The ends lost 0 bases at V and 3 bases at J; junction bases unmatched: 5. The germline V gene has CDR1 MGHRA and CDR2 YSYEKL. CDR3: CASSQEDRDFGNTIYF. CDR3 coding DNA: TGCGCCAGCAGCCAAGAAGACAGGGACTTTGGAAACACCATATATTTT.

This clonotype was counted between two and nine times. The V gene is TRBV13, the J gene TRBJ2-2, with TRBD1 identical over 9 bases. This CDR3 comprises 15 residues. The V gene's germline CDR1 is PRHDT and CDR2 FYEKMQ (reference sequence). Trimming took 6 bases from V and 7 from J; bases not matched to a gene: 9. This CDR3 is CASSSGTGQVGELFF. CDR3 DNA: TGTGCCAGCAGTTCCGGGACAGGGCAAGTCGGGGAGCTGTTTTTT.

The chain links TRBV14 to TRBJ2-1; D perhaps matches TRBD2 (6 bases). This CDR3 spans 12 amino acids. Germline CDR1 reads SGHDN; CDR2 reads FVKESK. Trimming cost V 7 bases and J 7 bases, with 11 bases left between them. In DNA form, the CDR3 reads TGTGCCAGCATCTCGCGGGGTAATGAGCAGTTCTTC. It is translated as CASISRGNEQFF.

The chain is built from TRBV5-6 and TRBJ2-7, with D maybe TRBD1 (7 bases). The germline V and J ends were trimmed by 1 base and 7 bases, with 15 bases remaining between them. The CDR3 totals 14 residues. In germline, CDR1 is SGHDT, CDR2 YYEEEE. The CDR3 protein is CASSLYQGGREQYF. In DNA, the CDR3 is TGTGCCAGCAGCTTGTACCAGGGGGGCCGGGAGCAGTACTTC.

The genes are TRBV28 and TRBJ2-1; D is ambiguous. The germline V and J ends were trimmed by 4 bases and 3 bases, with 16 bases remaining between them. This CDR3 spans 16 amino acids. CDR1 and CDR2 from the germline V gene are MDHEN and SYDVKM. The CDR3 region has the DNA TGTGCCAGCAGTTACCCAGACTTGGGGTACTACAATGAGCAGTTCTTC. This gives the protein CASSYPDLGYYNEQFF.

The chain employs TRBV9 and TRBJ2-7; D is possibly TRBD2 (7 bases). The V gene's germline CDR1 is SGDLS and CDR2 YYNGEE. The CDR3 covers 15 residues. V was shortened by 0 bases and J by 7 bases, with 17 bases between the two germline ends. The DNA of the CDR3 is TGTGCCAGCAGCGTAGAAACGACAGGACTAGAAGAGCAGTACTTC. This translates into CASSVETTGLEEQYF.

The V call is TRBV30, the J call TRBJ2-3; D possibly corresponds to TRBD2 (5 bases). V lost 5 bases and J 6 bases, leaving 18 bases between the germline ends. This CDR3 is 14 amino acids long. Germline CDR1 GTSNPN, CDR2 SVGIG (reference sequence). The CDR3 DNA reads as TGTGCCTGGGGCCTAGCCGGGGAGATGGATACGCAGTATTTT. Its translation is CAWGLAGEMDTQYF.